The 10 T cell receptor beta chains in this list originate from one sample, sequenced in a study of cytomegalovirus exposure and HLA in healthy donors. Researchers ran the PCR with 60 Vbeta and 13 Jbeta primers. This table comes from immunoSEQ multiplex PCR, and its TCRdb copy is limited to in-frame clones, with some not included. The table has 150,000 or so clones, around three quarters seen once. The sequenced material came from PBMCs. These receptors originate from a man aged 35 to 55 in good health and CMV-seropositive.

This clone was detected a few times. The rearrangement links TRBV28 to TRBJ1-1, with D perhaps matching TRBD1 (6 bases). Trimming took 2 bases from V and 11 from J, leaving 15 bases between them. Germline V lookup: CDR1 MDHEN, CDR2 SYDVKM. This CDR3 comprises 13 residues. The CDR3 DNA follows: TGTGCCAGCAGTTTAGGGGGGGCGCGGAGGGCTTTCTTT. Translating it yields CASSLGGARRAFF.

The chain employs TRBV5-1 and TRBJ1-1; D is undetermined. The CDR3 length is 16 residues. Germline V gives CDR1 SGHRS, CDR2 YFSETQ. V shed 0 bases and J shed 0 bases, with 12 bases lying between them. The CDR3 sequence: CASSLESGYMNTEAFF. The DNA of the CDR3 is TGCGCCAGCAGCTTGGAGTCGGGGTACATGAACACTGAAGCTTTCTTT.

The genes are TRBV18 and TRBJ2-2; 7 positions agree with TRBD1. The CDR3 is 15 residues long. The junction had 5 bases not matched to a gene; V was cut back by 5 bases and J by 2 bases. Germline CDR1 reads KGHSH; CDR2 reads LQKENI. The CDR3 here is CASSDRDPNTGELFF. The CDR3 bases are TGTGCCAGCTCAGACAGGGACCCTAACACCGGGGAGCTGTTTTTT.

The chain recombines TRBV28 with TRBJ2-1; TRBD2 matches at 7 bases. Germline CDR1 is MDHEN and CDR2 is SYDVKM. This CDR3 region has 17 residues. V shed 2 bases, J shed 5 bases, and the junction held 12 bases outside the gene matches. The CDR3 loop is CASSLRAGAGPDNEQFF. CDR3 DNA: TGTGCCAGCAGTTTACGGGCCGGAGCGGGACCCGACAATGAGCAGTTCTTC.

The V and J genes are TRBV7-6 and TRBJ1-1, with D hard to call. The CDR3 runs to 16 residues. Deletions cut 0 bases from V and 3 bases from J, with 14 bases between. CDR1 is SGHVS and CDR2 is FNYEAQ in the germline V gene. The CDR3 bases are TGTGCCAGCAGCTTAGCCGTAGCAGATATGGACACTGAAGCTTTCTTT. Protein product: CASSLAVADMDTEAFF.

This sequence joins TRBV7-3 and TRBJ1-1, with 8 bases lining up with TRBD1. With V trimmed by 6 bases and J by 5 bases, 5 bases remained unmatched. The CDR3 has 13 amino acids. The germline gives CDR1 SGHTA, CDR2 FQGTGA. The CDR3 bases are TGTGCCAGCAGGCAGGGGGCAGGGACTGAAGCTTTCTTT. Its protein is CASRQGAGTEAFF.

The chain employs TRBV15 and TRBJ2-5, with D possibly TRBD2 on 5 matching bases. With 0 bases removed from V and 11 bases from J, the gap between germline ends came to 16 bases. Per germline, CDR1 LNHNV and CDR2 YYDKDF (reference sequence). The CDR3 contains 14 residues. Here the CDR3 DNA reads TGTGCCACCAGCAGAGATTCCCGGGCGTGGGAGCAGTACTTC. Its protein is CATSRDSRAWEQYF.

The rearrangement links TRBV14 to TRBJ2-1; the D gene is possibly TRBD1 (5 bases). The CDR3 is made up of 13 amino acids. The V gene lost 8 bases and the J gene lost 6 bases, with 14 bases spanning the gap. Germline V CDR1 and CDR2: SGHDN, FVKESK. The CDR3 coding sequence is TGTGCCAGCTATTTTGACACAGGCAATGAGCAGTTCTTC. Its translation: CASYFDTGNEQFF.

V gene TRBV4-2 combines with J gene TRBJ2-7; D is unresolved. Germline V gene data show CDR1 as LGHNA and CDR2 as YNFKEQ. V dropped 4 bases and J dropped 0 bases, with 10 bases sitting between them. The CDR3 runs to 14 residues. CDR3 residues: CASSPGEGSYEQYF. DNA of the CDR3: TGTGCCAGCAGCCCCGGAGAAGGCTCCTACGAGCAGTACTTC.

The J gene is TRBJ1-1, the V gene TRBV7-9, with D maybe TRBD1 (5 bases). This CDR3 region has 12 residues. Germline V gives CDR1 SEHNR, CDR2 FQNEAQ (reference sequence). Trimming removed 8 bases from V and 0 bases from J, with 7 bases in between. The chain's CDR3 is CASEGVNTEAFF. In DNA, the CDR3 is TGTGCCAGCGAAGGGGTGAACACTGAAGCTTTCTTT.